The T cell receptor beta chain described here comes from a study of blood T cell repertoires in COVID-19. Study-level information: The study drew acute and convalescent COVID-19 samples from the United States, Italy and Spain. Sample material is recorded as cDNA or gDNA derived from T cells, B-cell-depleted T cells, or PBMCs.

Using immunoSEQ multiplex PCR, the repertoire was profiled, and TCRdb retains in-frame clones only, with some absent. The table includes more than 150,000 clones, around four fifths detected once. Trimming cost V 7 bases and J 5 bases; bases outside gene matches: 13. Looked up from germline, CDR1 is ENHRY and CDR2 is SYGVKD. The CDR3 has 16 amino acids. This TCR was sampled from a man aged 25-45 years with active or convalescent COVID-19. The sample was peripheral blood. The rearrangement joins TRBV10-3 to TRBJ2-3; 9 bases are shared with TRBD2. CDR3 residues: CAITYSAGGPEDTQYF. The CDR3 nucleotides are TGTGCCATCACCTATTCGGCGGGAGGGCCGGAAGATACGCAGTATTTT.